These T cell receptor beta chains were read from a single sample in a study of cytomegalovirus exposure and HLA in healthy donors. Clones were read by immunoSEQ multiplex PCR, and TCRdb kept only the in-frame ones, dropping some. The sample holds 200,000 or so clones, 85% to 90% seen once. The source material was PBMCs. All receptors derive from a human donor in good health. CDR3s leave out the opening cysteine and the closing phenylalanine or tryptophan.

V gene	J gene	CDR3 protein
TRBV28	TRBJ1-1	ASSTQGKGAGAF
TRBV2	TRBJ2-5	ASSDFRTSGSGETQY
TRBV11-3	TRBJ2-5	ASSLDGREENQETQY
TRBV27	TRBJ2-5	ASSSPVAGGSRETQY
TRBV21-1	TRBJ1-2	ASSRRTGLAYGYT
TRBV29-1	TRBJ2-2	SALTGGITGELF
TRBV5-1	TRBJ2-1	ASSPTGLANEQF
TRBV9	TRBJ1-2	ASSVFSTTGNNYGYT
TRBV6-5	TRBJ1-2	ASSSPTGTLNYGYT
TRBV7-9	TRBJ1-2	ASSLGQKNYGYT
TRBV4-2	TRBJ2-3	ASSSRTSGMWDTQY
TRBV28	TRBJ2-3	ASSFPPSGRTDTQY
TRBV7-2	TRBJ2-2	ASSTVWPQVNTGELF
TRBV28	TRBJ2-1	AGSGRKDEQF
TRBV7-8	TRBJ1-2	ASSRDRIPTNYGYT
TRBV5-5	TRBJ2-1	ASSIGTSGSMVEQF
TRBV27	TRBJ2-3	ASSRAGGSDTQY
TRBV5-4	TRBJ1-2	ASSLGSGGELYT
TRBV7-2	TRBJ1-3	ASSFVGRGRTGNTIY
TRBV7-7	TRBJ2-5	ASSLDLASPQY
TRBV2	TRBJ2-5	ASIGAGAETQY
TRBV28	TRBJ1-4	ASSYQGSSEKLF
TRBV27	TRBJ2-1	ASRPLAGDYNEQF
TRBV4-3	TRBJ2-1	ASSQVLWGGEIYNEQF
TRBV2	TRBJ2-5	ASSSQGARETQY
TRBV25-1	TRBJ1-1	ASSLGGFAEAF
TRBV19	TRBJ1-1	ASSIQGQGRSEAF
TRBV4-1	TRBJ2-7	ASRLTSGSYEQY
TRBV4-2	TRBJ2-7	ASSPTRGGTYEQY
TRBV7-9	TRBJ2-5	AGARKGRTSGKETQY
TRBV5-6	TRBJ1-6	ASSLGQANSPLH
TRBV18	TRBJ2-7	ASSLSLDRENYEQY
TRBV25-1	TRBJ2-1	ASSEVAGEVYNEQF
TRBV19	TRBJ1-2	ASTGTASYGYT
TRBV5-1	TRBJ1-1	ASSGQGMNTEAF
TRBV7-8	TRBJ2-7	ASSLEGLAGAHEQY
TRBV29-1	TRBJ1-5	SAGTYNQPQH
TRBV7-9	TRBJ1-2	ASSFARTQQGSSYGYT
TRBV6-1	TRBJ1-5	ASSEASTGFQPQH
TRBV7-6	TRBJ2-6	ASSLDGSGAGANVLT
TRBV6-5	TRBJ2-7	ASRRGQGYEQY
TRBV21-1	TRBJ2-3	ASSKKGQGLTDTQY
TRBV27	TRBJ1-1	ASSTGTGYTEAF
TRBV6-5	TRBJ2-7	ASKGRDYEQY
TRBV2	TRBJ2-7	ASSSGLGFYEQY
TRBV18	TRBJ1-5	ASSGFPPSNQPQH
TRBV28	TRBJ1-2	ASREGQGSSGYT
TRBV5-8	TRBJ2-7	ASSLSSGATYEQY
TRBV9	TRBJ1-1	ASGQGAMNTEAF
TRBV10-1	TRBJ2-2	ASSESAGGIAGELF
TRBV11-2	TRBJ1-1	ASSYQTALNTEAF
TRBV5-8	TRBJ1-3	ASSLEPGSGNTIY
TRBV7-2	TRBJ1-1	ASSLVRRGNGAF
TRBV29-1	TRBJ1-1	SVVTQQGSTEAF
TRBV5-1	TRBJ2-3	ASSLWTAGADTQY
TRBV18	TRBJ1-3	ASSPMADGGFRNTIY
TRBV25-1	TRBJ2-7	ASSAYGTGAYEQY
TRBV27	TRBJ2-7	ASSFLADRAYEQY
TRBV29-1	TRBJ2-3	SVEDNTDTQY
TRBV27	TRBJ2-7	ASSSGDSYEQY